This is a list of T cell receptor beta chains from one sample in a study of OX40 agonist ivuxolimab in advanced cancers. The assay was immunoSEQ multiplex PCR, and TCRdb's table has in-frame clones only and misses some. There are roughly 39,000 clones in the sample; approximately 90% occur only once, and 6% lies in the top ten. Sequencing used CD4+ or CD8+ T cells sorted from blood, obtained in a trial of the OX40 agonist ivuxolimab. Receptors originate from an adult with an advanced solid tumor such as melanoma, head and neck, liver or kidney cancer. Each CDR3 is given with its conserved first and last residue. A D gene is named only where the DNA matches it firmly. The size field is filled for only some rows; it gives once, few, many or a size class.

clone_size j_call d_call v_call cdr3_aa cdr3_nt
once TRBJ1-2 . TRBV28 CASSVANYGYTF TGTGCCAGCAGTGTAGCTAACTATGGCTACACCTTC
. TRBJ1-4 . TRBV5-6 CASSLAGGRLTNEKLFF TGTGCCAGCAGCTTGGCCGGGGGTCGGCTAACTAATGAAAAACTGTTTTTT
few TRBJ2-7 . TRBV10-1 CASSAFRVSYEQYF TGCGCCAGCAGCGCATTCCGGGTCTCCTACGAGCAGTACTTC
. TRBJ2-1 TRBD2 TRBV9 CASSVGGASGRPSSYNEQFF TGTGCCAGCAGCGTAGGCGGCGCTAGCGGCCGTCCGAGCTCCTACAATGAGCAGTTCTTC
. TRBJ2-4 TRBD2 TRBV18 CASSPGGSGIQYF TGTGCCAGCTCACCAGGCGGGAGTGGCATTCAGTACTTC
once TRBJ2-7 . TRBV5-5 CASSWEHRVSKTKDPYEQYF TGTGCCAGCAGCTGGGAGCACAGGGTTAGTAAGACAAAGGACCCCTACGAGCAGTACTTC
. TRBJ1-3 TRBD1 TRBV30 CAWSRGDSGGNTIYF TGTGCCTGGAGTAGGGGGGACAGTGGAGGAAACACCATATATTTT
few TRBJ1-1 . TRBV7-3 CASSPQGNTEAFF TGTGCCAGCAGCCCACAGGGTAACACTGAAGCTTTCTTT
. TRBJ2-2 . TRBV11-3 CASSLSGHGELFF TGTGCCAGCAGCTTATCTGGGCACGGGGAGCTGTTTTTT
. TRBJ2-3 TRBD2 TRBV27 CASSGTSADTQYF TGTGCCAGCAGTGGGACTAGCGCAGATACGCAGTATTTT
. TRBJ2-1 . TRBV28 CASSLTGRRRGSSYNEQFF TGTGCCAGCAGTTTAACAGGGAGGAGGCGGGGCAGCTCCTACAATGAGCAGTTCTTC
. TRBJ2-1 TRBD1 TRBV6-6 CASSPGQVPIF TGTGCCAGCAGCCCAGGACAGGTCCCTATCTTC
. TRBJ2-3 . TRBV23-1 CASSQSPSHTQYF TGCGCCAGCAGTCAATCCCCGTCCCATACGCAGTATTTT
. TRBJ2-5 TRBD2 TRBV4-2 CASSLTSNQETQYF TGTGCCAGCAGCTTGACTAGCAACCAAGAGACCCAGTACTTC
. TRBJ1-5 . TRBV5-8 CASSFPGAGGQPQHF TGTGCCAGCAGCTTTCCAGGGGCGGGGGGTCAGCCCCAGCATTTT
. TRBJ2-7 TRBD1 TRBV29-1 CSVRSGTGLYEQYF TGCAGCGTTCGTTCCGGGACAGGGCTCTACGAGCAGTACTTC